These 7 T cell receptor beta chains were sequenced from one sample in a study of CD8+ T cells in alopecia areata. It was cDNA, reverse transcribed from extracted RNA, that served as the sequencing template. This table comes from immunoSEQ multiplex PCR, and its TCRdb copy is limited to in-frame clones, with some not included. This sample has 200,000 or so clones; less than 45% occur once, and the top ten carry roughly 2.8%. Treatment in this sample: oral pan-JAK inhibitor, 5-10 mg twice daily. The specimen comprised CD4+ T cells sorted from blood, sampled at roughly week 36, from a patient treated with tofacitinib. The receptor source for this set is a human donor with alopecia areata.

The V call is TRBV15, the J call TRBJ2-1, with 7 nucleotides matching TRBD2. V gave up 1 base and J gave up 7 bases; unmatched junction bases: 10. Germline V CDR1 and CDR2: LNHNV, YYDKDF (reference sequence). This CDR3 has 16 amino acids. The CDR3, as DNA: TGTGCCACCAGCAGAGGAGGCGGGAGTGATATGAATGAGCAGTTCTTC. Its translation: CATSRGGGSDMNEQFF.

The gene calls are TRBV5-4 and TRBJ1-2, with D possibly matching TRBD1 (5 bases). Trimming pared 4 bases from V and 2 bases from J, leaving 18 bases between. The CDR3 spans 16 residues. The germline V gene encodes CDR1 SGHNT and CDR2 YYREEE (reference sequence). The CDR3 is CASSLPPPGRNYGYTF. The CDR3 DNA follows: TGTGCCAGCAGCCTTCCCCCCCCGGGACGGAACTATGGCTACACCTTC. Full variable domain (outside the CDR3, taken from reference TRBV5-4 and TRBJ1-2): ETGVTQSPTHLIKTRGQQVTLRCSSQSGHNTVSWYQQALGQGPQFIFQYYREEENGRGNFPPRFSGLQFPNYSSELNVNALELDDSALYLCASSLPPPGRNYGYTFGSGTRLTVV.

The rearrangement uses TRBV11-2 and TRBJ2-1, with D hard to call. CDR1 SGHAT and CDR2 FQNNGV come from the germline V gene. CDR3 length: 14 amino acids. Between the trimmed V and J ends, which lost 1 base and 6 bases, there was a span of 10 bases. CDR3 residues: CASSLAATANEQFF. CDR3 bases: TGTGCCAGCAGCTTAGCTGCTACAGCCAATGAGCAGTTCTTC.

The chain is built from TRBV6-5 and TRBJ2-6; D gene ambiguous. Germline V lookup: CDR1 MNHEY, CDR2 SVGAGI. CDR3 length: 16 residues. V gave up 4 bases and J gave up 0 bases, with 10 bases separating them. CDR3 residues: CASSSPGSSGANVLTF. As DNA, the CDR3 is TGTGCCAGCAGTTCCCCCGGGTCCTCTGGGGCCAACGTCCTGACTTTC.

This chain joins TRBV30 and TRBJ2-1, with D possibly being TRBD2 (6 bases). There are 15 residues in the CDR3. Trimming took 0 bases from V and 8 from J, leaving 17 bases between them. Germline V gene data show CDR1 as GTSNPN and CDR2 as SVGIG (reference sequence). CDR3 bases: TGTGCCTGGAGTGTTTGGACGGGAGCTGTAGATGAGCAGTTCTTC. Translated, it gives CAWSVWTGAVDEQFF.

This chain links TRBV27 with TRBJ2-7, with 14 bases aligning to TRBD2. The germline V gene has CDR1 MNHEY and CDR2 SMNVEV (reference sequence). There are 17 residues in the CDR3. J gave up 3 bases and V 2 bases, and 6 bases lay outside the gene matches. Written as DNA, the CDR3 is TGTGCCAGCAGTTTAAGACCCGGGACTAGCGGGAGCTACGAGCAGTACTTC. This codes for CASSLRPGTSGSYEQYF.

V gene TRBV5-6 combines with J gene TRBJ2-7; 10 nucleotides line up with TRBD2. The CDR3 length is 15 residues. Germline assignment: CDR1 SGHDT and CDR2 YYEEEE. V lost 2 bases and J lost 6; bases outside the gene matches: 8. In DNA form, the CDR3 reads TGTGCCAGCAGCTTTCGGCTAGCGGGAGTGTTCGAGCAGTACTTC. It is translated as CASSFRLAGVFEQYF. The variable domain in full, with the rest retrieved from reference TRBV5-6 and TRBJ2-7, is DAGVTQSPTHLIKTRGQQVTLRCSPKSGHDTVSWYQQALGQGPQFIFQYYEEEERQRGNFPDRFSGHQFPNYSSELNVNALLLGDSALYLCASSFRLAGVFEQYFGPGTRLTVT.